This entry is about one T cell receptor (beta chain). Its matching antigen is unknown. The data belong to a study of T cell responses to AZD1222 COVID-19 vaccine. General study findings and limits: Among those given AZD1222, only six or seven were seropositive at baseline.

Profiling relied on immunoSEQ multiplex PCR, and the TCRdb table lists in-frame clones only, not all of them. The table lists about 120,000 clones, 93% of them singletons. This TCR came from an adult in good health. The sample in question was peripheral blood, obtained on day 0 of AZD1222 vaccination.

The DNA of the CDR3 is TGTGCCAGCAGTCTACTAGGCTACACTGAAGCTTTCTTT. Its protein is CASSLLGYTEAFF. This sequence joins TRBV25-1 and TRBJ1-1, with D hard to call. Germline V gives CDR1 MGHDK, CDR2 SYGVNS. V shed 5 bases and J shed 3 bases, with 10 bases lying between them. The CDR3 extends over 13 amino acids.